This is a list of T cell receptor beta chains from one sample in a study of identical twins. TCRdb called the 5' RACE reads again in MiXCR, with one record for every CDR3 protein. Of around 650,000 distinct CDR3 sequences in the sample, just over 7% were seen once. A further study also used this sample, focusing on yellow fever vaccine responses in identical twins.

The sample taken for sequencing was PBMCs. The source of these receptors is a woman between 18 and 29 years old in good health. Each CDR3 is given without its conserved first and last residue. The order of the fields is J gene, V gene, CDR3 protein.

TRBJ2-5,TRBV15,ATSRRRGGTSETQY
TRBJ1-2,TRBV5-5,ASSSPGGVLYGYT
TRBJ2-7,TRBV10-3,AISRGRTGKAEQY
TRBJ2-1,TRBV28,ASSLVQGASSYNEQF
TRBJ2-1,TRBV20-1,SANRDYRDNEQF
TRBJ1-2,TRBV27,ASSLSRNYGYT
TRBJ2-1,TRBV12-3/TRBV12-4,ASSPLIADEQF
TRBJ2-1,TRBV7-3,ASSTTGLTYNEQF
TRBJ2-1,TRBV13,ASSPRPVGQGSSEQF
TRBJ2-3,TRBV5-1,ASSTLSSFGTDTQY
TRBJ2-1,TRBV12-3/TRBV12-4,ASSFSASSYNEQF
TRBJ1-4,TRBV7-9,ASSPQSDEKLF
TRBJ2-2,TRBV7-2,ASRPSNTGELF
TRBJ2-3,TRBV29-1,SVEAFFWDRGRRGDTQY
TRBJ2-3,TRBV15,ATSPTPGQSLNTDTQY
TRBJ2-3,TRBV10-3,AISEYGESTDTQY
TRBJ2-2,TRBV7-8,ASSLKTGYSTGELF
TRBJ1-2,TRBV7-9,ASSSPPRNTNYGYT
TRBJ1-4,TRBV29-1,SVYPPGAFNEKLF
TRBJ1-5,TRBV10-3,ASGGGPQPQH
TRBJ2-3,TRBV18,ASSPPARNAGTQY
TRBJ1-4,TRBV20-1,SAQKGVEEKLF
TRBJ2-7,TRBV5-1,ASSPPQTSRENYEQY
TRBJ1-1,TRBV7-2,ASSLAGKGAEAF
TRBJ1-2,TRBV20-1,SARAPPNYGYT
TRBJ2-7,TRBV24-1,ATSDLSSYEQY
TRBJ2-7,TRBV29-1,SGRTAYEQY
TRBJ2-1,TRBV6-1,ASSGVRGSDEQF
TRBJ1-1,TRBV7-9,ASSLSGYRTEAF